The subject of this entry is one T cell receptor beta chain. There is no known antigen for this receptor. No base quality information exists; no much larger clone differs at one position. Inclusion was restricted to participants for whom at least one PBMC sample before ART initiation and at least two post-ART samples were available. Treatment was received in the United States of America by all participants with HIV. Cryopreserved samples of about 0.9-11 million PBMC were thawed and washed before DNA extraction. At the time of the earliest PBMC sample, participants with HIV were aged between about 23 and 55 years. PBMC samples were contributed by each participant from 1-4 timepoints before ART initiation and 2-8 timepoints after ART initiation, with a median of 7 samples. Serial HIV viral load, CD4+ T-cell count, ART history and demographic data were obtained for every participant. Genomic DNA was extracted from unsorted PBMC with a Qiagen kit on a QIAcube, processed in batches of 12 samples.

The data are from a study of long-term antiretroviral therapy in people with HIV (dated 2022 in TCRdb). With respect to the entire study: The earliest samples were collected approximately a decade before the 2015 WHO recommendation for immediate ART, a period when ART was typically delayed until CD4 counts fell. This retrospective serial study examined whether starting ART and sustained HIV suppression were associated with changes in the composition and diversity of the TRB repertoire in peripheral blood. The cohort contributed about 180 cryopreserved PBMC samples from about 33 adults with confirmed HIV infection, collected serially over a mean of approximately six years (range 1-12). Of the approximately 30 participants with HIV, ten to eleven were female. No cross-contamination during QIAcube processing was shown when test extractions of a monoclonal T-cell line were performed alongside some 33 polyclonal samples.

The immunoSEQ hsTCRB v3.0 assay was used at survey level resolution for TRB variable region sequencing. A depth of roughly 35,000-50,000 T-cell genomes per sample was targeted for TRB sequencing. An Illumina MiSeq with a v3 150-cycle kit was used to sequence the pooled TRB libraries. The original methods were these. Repertoire analysis was performed in R inside a reproducible Nextflow workflow that covered QC, data transformation and analysis. LymphoSeq2, an R package for exploring AIRR-Seq data, was used to implement custom analyses. Four samples that yielded fewer than 5000 total TRB sequences were excluded, so that about 200 HIV repertoires were analyzed. Of the roughly 180 retained HIV repertoires, about 60 were collected before and approximately 130 after ART initiation. Each repertoire was downsampled to 5000 TRB nucleotide sequences, and summary statistics were averaged across 100 downsampling iterations. TRB sequences were retained for analysis only if CDR3 regions of at least seven amino acids were present. Two measures captured diversity: a Shannon entropy-derived clonality score and the Gini coefficient. In repertoire networks, the top 5000 CDR3 amino acid sequences were linked whenever an edit distance of one separated two sequences. For TRB CDR3 amino acid sequences, antigen specificity groups and MHC restriction were predicted with GLIPH2. To flag known associations with CMV, EBV, HIV or tissue antigens, CDR3 amino acid sequences were compared against VDJdb and McPAS-TCR. Pre-ART, post-ART and control groups were compared with Wilcoxon signed-rank tests and Holm-Bonferroni correction. Held by TCRdb, this immuneACCESS table contains in-frame sequences only and omits some clones. Under half of the omission traces to an unresolved V gene where checked; the cause of the rest is unknown. V and J calls plus clone size are reproduced from that table; the DNA served to infer D and trimming. Counted in this sample were some 14,000 clones; roughly three quarters of them appeared once. The ten largest make up roughly a quarter of the sample.

The paper's findings and limits, for the study overall: The samples were dated from the mid-2000s to the late 2010s, and the ART regimens that were used may be less effective than current ART regimens. Because PBMC availability was limited, only the TCR beta chain was sequenced, with no alpha chain pairing. Inferences about post-ART repertoire changes are limited because no data were available on ART adherence, viral resistance or therapy changes. Narrower CDR3 length ranges were observed in HIV repertoires than in controls, and an antigen-experienced repertoire with only a slight naive shift after ART was suggested by the network structure. Expanded TRB clones identified before ART initiation dominated the repertoire across all time points, though the dominance fluctuated and decreased in many PLHIV after ART. Because cell numbers in pre-ART samples were limited, unsorted PBMC were profiled instead of sorted CD4+ and CD8+ T cells. Starting ART was linked to a significant rise in TRB diversity, yet even with long-term ART the diversity remained significantly lower than in transplant donor controls.

The specimen comprised unsorted PBMCs, sampled 3.1 years after starting antiretroviral therapy. The source of this sequence is a middle-aged man with HIV.

The CDR3 reads CASQGTGGSYNSPLHF. In nucleotide form, the sequence is TGTGCCAGCCAGGGAACAGGGGGCTCCTATAATTCACCCCTCCACTTT. In this chain, TRBV18 is recombined with TRBJ1-6; 8 bases in between match TRBD1. Trimming removed 8 bases from V and 0 bases from J; the gene matches leave 6 bases unexplained. CDR1 and CDR2 are read off the germline V gene as KGHSH and LQKENI. Inclusive of the bounding cysteine and phenylalanine, the CDR3 is 16 residues long. Only the CDR3 DNA stays, 48 bases, in frame from base 1.